This TCR beta chain stems from a study of naive and memory T cell subsets. This clonotype appeared a few times. The beta constant-region primer was an equimolar mix of two oligonucleotides covering TRBC1 and TRBC2. TCRdb reprocessed the UMI-ligation and nested PCR reads with MiXCR, giving one entry per CDR3 protein. The profile shows 120,000 to 150,000 distinct CDR3 sequences, over 15% of them singletons. CDR1 and CDR2 from the germline V gene are LGHDT and YNNKEL (reference sequence). The CDR3 loop spans 16 amino acids. V gave up 4 bases and J gave up 3 bases; unmatched junction bases: 10. J is TRBJ2-3 and V is TRBV3-1, with 7 bases identical to TRBD2. The sequenced material came from naive CD4+ T cells from blood. The TCR comes from a human donor in good health. The CDR3 DNA sequence: TGTGCCAGCAGCCCGCGGGGGTGGAGGAGTACAGATACGCAGTATTTT. This codes for CASSPRGWRSTDTQYF.